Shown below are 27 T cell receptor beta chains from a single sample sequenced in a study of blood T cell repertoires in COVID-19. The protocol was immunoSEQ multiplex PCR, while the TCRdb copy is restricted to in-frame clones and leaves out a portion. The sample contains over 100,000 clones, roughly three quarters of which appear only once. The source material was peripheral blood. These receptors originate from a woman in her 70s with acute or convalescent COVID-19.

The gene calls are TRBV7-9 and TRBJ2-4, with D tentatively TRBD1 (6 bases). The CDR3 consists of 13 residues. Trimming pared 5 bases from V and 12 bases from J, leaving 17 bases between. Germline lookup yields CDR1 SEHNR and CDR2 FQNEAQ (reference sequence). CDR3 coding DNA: TGTGCCAGCAGCCGGTGGGCAGGGGAGAATCAGTACTTC. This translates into CASSRWAGENQYF.

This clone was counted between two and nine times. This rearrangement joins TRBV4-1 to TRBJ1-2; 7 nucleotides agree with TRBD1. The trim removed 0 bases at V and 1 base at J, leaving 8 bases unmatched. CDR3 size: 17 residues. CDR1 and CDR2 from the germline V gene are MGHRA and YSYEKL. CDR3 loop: CASSQDRDSDLNYGYTF. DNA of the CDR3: TGCGCCAGCAGCCAAGATCGGGACAGCGACCTTAACTATGGCTACACCTTC.

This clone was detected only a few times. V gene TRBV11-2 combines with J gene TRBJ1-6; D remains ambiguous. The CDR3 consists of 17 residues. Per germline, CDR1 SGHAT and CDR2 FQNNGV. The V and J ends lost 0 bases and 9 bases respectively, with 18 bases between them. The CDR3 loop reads CASSLDHTIGRGSPLHF. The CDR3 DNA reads TGTGCCAGCAGCTTAGACCATACGATAGGACGGGGTTCACCCCTCCACTTT.

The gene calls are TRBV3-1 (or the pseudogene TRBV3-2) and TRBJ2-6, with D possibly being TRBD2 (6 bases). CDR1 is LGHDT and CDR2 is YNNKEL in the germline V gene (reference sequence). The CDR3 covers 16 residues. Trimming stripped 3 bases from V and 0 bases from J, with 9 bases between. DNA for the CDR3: TGTGCCAGCAGCCAGCGGGGTGGCTCTGGGGCCAACGTCCTGACTTTC. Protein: CASSQRGGSGANVLTF.

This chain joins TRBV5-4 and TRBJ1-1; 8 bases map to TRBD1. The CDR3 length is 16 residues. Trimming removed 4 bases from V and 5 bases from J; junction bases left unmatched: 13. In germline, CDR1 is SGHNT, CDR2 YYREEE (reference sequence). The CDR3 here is CASSTHPDRAATEAFF. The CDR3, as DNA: TGTGCCAGCAGCACCCACCCGGACAGGGCTGCAACTGAAGCTTTCTTT.

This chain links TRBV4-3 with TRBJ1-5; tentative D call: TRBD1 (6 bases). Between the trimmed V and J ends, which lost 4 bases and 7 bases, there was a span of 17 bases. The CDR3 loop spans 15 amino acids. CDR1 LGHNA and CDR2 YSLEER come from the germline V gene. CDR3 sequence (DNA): TGCGCCAGCAGCCGAAGTACGTCCCAGGGGCAGCCCCAGCATTTT. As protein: CASSRSTSQGQPQHF.

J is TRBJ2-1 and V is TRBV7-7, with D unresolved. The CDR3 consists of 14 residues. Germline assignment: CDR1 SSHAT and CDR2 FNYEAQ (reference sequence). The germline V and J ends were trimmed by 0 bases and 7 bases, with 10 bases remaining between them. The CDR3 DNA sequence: TGTGCCAGCAGCTTAGCTTTTCGAGCAAATGAGCAGTTCTTC. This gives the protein CASSLAFRANEQFF.

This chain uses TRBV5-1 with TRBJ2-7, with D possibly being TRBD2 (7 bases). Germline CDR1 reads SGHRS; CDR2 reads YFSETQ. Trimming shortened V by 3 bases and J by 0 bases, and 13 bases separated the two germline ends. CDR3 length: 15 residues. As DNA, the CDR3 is TGCGCCAGCAGCTGGGGGGGCGGGAGCTCCTACGAGCAGTACTTC. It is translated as CASSWGGGSSYEQYF.

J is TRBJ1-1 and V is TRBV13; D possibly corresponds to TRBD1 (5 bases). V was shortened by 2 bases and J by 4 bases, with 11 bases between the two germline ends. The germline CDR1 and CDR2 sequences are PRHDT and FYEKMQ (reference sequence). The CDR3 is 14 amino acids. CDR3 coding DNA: TGTGCCAGCAGCTTAAGGTCGGGGGGCACTGAAGCTTTCTTT. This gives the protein CASSLRSGGTEAFF.

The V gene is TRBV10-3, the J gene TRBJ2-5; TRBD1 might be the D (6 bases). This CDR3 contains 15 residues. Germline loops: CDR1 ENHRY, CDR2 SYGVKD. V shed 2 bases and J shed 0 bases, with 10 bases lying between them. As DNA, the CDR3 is TGTGCCATCAGTGAGAACGGGGACAACCAAGAGACCCAGTACTTC. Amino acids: CAISENGDNQETQYF.

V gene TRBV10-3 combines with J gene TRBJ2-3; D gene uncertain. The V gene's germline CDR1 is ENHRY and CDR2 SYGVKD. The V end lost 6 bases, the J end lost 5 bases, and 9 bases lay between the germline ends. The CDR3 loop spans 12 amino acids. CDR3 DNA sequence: TGTGCCATCAGGCCGTCGCGAGATACGCAGTATTTT. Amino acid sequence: CAIRPSRDTQYF.

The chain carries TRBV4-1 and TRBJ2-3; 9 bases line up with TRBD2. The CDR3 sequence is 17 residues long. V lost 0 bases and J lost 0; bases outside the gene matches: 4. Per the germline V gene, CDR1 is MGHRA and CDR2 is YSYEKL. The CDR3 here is CASSQDRLAASTDTQYF. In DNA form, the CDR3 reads TGCGCCAGCAGCCAAGATCGACTAGCGGCTAGCACAGATACGCAGTATTTT.

The CDR3 DNA reads as TGTGCCAGCAGTTCCATCCGACTAGCGGGATCCTCTGGGGCCAACGTCCTGACTTTC. Protein product: CASSSIRLAGSSGANVLTF. The rearrangement joins TRBV27 to TRBJ2-6; 11 bases match TRBD2. CDR3 length: 19 residues. The trim removed 4 bases at V and 0 bases at J, leaving 8 bases unmatched. Germline-derived CDR1 and CDR2 are MNHEY and SMNVEV (reference sequence).

In DNA, the CDR3 is TGTGCCAGCAGGCAACTAGCGGGGCCCGGGGAGCTGTTTTTT. Protein: CASRQLAGPGELFF. The chain links TRBV2 to TRBJ2-2, with 10 nucleotides matching TRBD2. The V gene's germline CDR1 is SNHLY and CDR2 FYNNEI. Trimming at V came to 6 bases and at J to 6 bases, leaving 4 bases not matched to a gene. The CDR3 has 14 residues.

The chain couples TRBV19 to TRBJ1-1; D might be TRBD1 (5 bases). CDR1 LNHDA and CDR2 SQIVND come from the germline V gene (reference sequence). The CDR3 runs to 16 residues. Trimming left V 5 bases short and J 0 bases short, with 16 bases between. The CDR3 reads CASSRLGGTLNTEAFF. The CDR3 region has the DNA TGTGCCAGTAGTCGGCTTGGGGGGACGTTGAACACTGAAGCTTTCTTT.

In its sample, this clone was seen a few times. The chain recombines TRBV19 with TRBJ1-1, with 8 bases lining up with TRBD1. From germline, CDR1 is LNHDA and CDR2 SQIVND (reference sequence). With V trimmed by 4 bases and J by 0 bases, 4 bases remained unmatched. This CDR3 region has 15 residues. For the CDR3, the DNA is TGTGCCAGTAGTACTACAGGGGGGATGAACACTGAAGCTTTCTTT. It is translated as CASSTTGGMNTEAFF.

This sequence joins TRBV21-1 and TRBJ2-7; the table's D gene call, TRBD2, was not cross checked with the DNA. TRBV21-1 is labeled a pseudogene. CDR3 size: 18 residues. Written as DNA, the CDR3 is TGTGCCAGCAGCAATTCCTACCTGACGGGAAGAGGCGACTACGAGCAGTACTTC. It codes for CASSNSYLTGRGDYEQYF.

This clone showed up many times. CDR3 loop: CASSLFAQPVYGYTF. The CDR3 DNA reads TGTGCCAGCAGCTTATTTGCACAGCCAGTCTATGGCTACACCTTC. The chain is built from TRBV7-9 and TRBJ1-2; D is uncertain. Germline V gives CDR1 SEHNR, CDR2 FQNEAQ (reference sequence). The CDR3 loop spans 15 amino acids. Trimming pared 2 bases from V and 4 bases from J, leaving 14 bases between.

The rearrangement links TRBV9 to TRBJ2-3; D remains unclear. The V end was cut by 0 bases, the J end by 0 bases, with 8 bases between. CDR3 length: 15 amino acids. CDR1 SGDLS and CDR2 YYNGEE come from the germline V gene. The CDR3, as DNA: TGTGCCAGCAGCGTAGAAGTGGGCAGCACAGATACGCAGTATTTT. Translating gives CASSVEVGSTDTQYF.

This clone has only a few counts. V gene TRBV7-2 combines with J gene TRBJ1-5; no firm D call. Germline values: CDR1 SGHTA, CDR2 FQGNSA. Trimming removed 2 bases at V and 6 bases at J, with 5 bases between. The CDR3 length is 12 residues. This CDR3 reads CASSLPLQPQHF. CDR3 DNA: TGTGCCAGCAGCTTACCCCTTCAGCCCCAGCATTTT.

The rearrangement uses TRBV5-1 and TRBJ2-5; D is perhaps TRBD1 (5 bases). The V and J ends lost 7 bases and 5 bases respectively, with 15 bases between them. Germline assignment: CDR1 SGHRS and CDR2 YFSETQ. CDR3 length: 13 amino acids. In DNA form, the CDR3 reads TGCGCCAGCGGGCCAGGGCGGTTTGAGACCCAGTACTTC. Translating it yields CASGPGRFETQYF. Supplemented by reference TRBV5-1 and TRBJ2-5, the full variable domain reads KAGVTQTPRYLIKTRGQQVTLSCSPISGHRSVSWYQQTPGQGLQFLFEYFSETQRNKGNFPGRFSGRQFSNSRSEMNVSTLELGDSALYLCASGPGRFETQYFGPGTRLLVL.

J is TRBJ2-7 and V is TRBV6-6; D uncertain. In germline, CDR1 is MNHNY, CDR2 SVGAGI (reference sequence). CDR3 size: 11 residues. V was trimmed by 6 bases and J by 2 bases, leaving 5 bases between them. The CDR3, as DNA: TGTGCCAGCAGGGCAACCTACGAGCAGTACTTC. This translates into CASRATYEQYF.

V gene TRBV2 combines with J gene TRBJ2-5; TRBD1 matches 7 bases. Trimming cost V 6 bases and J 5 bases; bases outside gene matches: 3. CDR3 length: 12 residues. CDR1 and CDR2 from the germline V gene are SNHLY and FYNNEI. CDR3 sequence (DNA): TGTGCCAGCAGACTGACAGGGGAGACCCAGTACTTC. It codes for CASRLTGETQYF.

This CDR3 is CAAGNRSSYEQYF. The CDR3 DNA follows: TGTGCCGCGGGGAACAGAAGCTCCTACGAGCAGTACTTC. The V call is TRBV15, the J call TRBJ2-7; TRBD2 is a possible D gene (6 bases). The V gene's germline CDR1 is LNHNV and CDR2 YYDKDF (reference sequence). Between the trimmed V and J ends, which lost 11 bases and 0 bases, there was a span of 14 bases. This CDR3 spans 13 amino acids. Drawing the rest from reference TRBV15 and TRBJ2-7, the complete variable domain is DAMVIQNPRYQVTQFGKPVTLSCSQTLNHNVMYWYQQKSSQAPKLLFHYYDKDFNNEADTPDNFQSRRPNTSFCFLDIRSPGLGDTAMYLCAAGNRSSYEQYFGPGTRLTVT.

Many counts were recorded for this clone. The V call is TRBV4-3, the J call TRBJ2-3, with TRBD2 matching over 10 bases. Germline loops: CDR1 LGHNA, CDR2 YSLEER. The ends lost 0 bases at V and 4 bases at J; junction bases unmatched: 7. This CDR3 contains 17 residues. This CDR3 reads CASSQDPGSGGADTQYF. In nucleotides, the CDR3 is TGCGCCAGCAGCCAAGATCCCGGAAGCGGGGGGGCAGATACGCAGTATTTT.

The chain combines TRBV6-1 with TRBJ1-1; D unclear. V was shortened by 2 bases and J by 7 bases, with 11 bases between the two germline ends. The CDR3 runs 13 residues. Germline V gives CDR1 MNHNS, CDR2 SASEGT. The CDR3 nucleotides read TGTGCCAGCAGTGAATCCCAGCGGGGTGAAGCTTTCTTT. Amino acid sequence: CASSESQRGEAFF.

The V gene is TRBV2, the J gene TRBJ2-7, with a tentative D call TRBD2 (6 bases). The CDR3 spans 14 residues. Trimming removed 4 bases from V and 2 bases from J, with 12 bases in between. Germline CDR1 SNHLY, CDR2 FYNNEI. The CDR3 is CASSAGESPYEQYF. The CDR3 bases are TGTGCCAGCAGTGCGGGGGAATCCCCCTACGAGCAGTACTTC.